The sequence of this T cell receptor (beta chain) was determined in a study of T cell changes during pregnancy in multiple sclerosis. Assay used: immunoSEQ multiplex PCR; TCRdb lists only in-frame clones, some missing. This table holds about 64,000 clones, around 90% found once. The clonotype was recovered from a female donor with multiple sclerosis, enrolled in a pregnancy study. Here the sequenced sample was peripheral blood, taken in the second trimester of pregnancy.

The CDR3 nucleotides are TGTGCCACCCAGACAGTCGGGACTGAAGCTTTCTTT. The encoded protein is CATQTVGTEAFF. The V and J genes are TRBV10-3 and TRBJ1-1; D perhaps matches TRBD1 (5 bases). The length of the CDR3 is 12 residues. V lost 10 bases, J lost 5 bases, and 14 bases lay in between. Germline loops: CDR1 ENHRY, CDR2 SYGVKD.